This entry lists 19 T cell receptor beta chains sequenced from one sample in a study of T cells in Graves' hyperthyroidism and ophthalmopathy. Authors of the study amplified TCR beta CDR3 regions from RNA transcripts. HTBI primers were used for first-round RT-PCR of the TCR CDR3. TCRdb processed the multiplex PCR reads anew with MiXCR; each CDR3 protein has one entry. The data contain some 580,000 distinct CDR3 sequences, roughly a sixth of them seen just once; the ten biggest clones take up roughly 3%. Source material: blood. All receptors derive from a woman in her 40s with Graves' ophthalmopathy.

This clonotype was detected only a few times. This chain joins TRBV27 and TRBJ2-7, with TRBD1 matching 7 bases. Trimming cost V 2 bases and J 0 bases; bases outside gene matches: 13. The V gene's germline CDR1 is MNHEY and CDR2 SMNVEV (reference sequence). There are 18 residues in the CDR3. The CDR3 loop is CASSLGPPQGTNSYEQYF. CDR3 DNA sequence: TGTGCCAGCAGTTTAGGGCCCCCACAGGGGACCAACTCCTACGAGCAGTACTTC.

The chain links TRBV20-1 to TRBJ2-1, with 7 bases identical to TRBD2. Per germline, CDR1 DFQATT and CDR2 SNEGSKA (reference sequence). The junction had 9 bases not matched to a gene; V was cut back by 3 bases and J by 7 bases. The CDR3 has 14 residues. CDR3 sequence: CSARVRPGGNEQFF. CDR3 nucleotide sequence: TGCAGTGCTAGGGTGCGGCCGGGGGGTAATGAGCAGTTCTTC.

The sample holds a few counts of this clonotype. The chain is built from TRBV20-1 and TRBJ2-1; possibly TRBD2 for D (7 bases). CDR1 DFQATT and CDR2 SNEGSKA come from the germline V gene (reference sequence). The CDR3 runs 15 residues. The V and J ends lost 5 bases and 4 bases respectively, with 18 bases between them. The CDR3 DNA sequence: TGCAGTGCTCCGAGAGGGGGGGCTGGGTACAATGAGCAGTTCTTC. Translated: CSAPRGGAGYNEQFF.

This clonotype was picked up a small number of times. The V call is TRBV12-3 or TRBV12-4, the J call TRBJ1-2; TRBD1 is a possible D gene (5 bases). This CDR3 region has 13 residues. Trimming removed 3 bases from V and 3 bases from J, with 8 bases in between. The CDR3 DNA reads as TGTGCCAGCAGTTTCTCGGGGGACTATGGCTACACCTTC. This sequence encodes CASSFSGDYGYTF.

This clonotype has just a few counts. The rearrangement uses TRBV20-1 and TRBJ2-2; 8 nucleotides agree with TRBD1. CDR3 size: 14 residues. Germline trimming cut 3 bases from V and 3 bases from J; bases unmatched to any gene: 3. The germline V gene has CDR1 DFQATT and CDR2 SNEGSKA (reference sequence). The CDR3 DNA reads as TGCAGTGCTAGCCCGGGACAGGACACCGGGGAGCTGTTTTTT. Translating gives CSASPGQDTGELFF.

In the case of this clonotype: Just one base apart from a much larger clone, this may be a read error. The V call is TRBV2, the J call TRBJ2-1; D is undetermined. With the DNA end fitting TRBJ2-7 better, the J assignment may be wrong. The CDR3 runs to 16 residues. CDR1 and CDR2 from the germline V gene are SNHLY and FYNNEI. CDR3 amino acids: CASSEVGSSSYNEQYF. The CDR3 nucleotides read TGTGCCAGCAGTGAAGTGGGCTCGAGCTCCTACAATGAGCAGTACTTC.

The rearrangement links TRBV27 to TRBJ2-3; 8 bases match TRBD2. The germline V gene encodes CDR1 MNHEY and CDR2 SMNVEV (reference sequence). V was pared by 3 bases and J by 2 bases, with 13 bases of the junction left unmatched. This CDR3 region has 18 residues. CDR3 protein: CASSFGAGRGGPTDTQYF. CDR3 nucleotide sequence: TGTGCCAGCAGTTTTGGGGCCGGGAGGGGGGGCCCCACAGATACGCAGTATTTT.

The V and J genes are TRBV19 and TRBJ2-5; TRBD1 matches 9 bases. Germline CDR1 LNHDA, CDR2 SQIVND (reference sequence). The CDR3 has 14 amino acids. V was pared by 5 bases and J by 5 bases, with 6 bases of the junction left unmatched. The CDR3 DNA reads as TGTGCCAGTAGTGACGGGACAGGGATCGAGACCCAGTACTTC. It codes for CASSDGTGIETQYF.

This clonotype came up many times. The chain combines TRBV20-1 with TRBJ2-1, with D tentatively TRBD1 (7 bases). CDR3 size: 19 residues. V lost 2 bases and J 0 bases, leaving 23 bases between the germline ends. Germline V gene lookup returns CDR1 DFQATT and CDR2 SNEGSKA (reference sequence). CDR3 sequence (DNA): TGCAGTGCTAGATCCAAAGGCGGGACAGAGAAGAGCTCCTACAATGAGCAGTTCTTC. It translates to CSARSKGGTEKSSYNEQFF.

The table lists this clonotype with a few counts. The V and J genes are TRBV15 and TRBJ1-1, with D maybe TRBD1 (5 bases). The germline V gene has CDR1 LNHNV and CDR2 YYDKDF (reference sequence). The length of the CDR3 is 13 residues. V lost 0 bases and J 12 bases, leaving 14 bases between the germline ends. DNA for the CDR3: TGTGCCACCAGCAGAGATAGGGGCAGGAGGCCTTTCTTT. Translation gives CATSRDRGRRPFF.

This clonotype was observed a single time. The chain has TRBV5-5 and TRBJ2-2; D ambiguous. The length of the CDR3 is 15 residues. The V and J ends lost 0 bases and 9 bases respectively, with 15 bases between them. Germline values: CDR1 SGHKS, CDR2 YYEKEE (reference sequence). The CDR3 region has the DNA TGTGCCAGCAGCTTGGAACACATGATGGGCCGGGAGCTGTTTTTT. Its translation is CASSLEHMMGRELFF.

Many counts were recorded for this clonotype. V gene TRBV2 combines with J gene TRBJ2-1, with D possibly matching TRBD1 (6 bases). The CDR3 spans 13 residues. The V end was cut by 6 bases, the J end by 5 bases, with 11 bases between. Germline loops: CDR1 SNHLY, CDR2 FYNNEI. The DNA for the CDR3 is TGTGCCAGCAGGGCAGGGGCCAACAATGAGCAGTTCTTC. It yields the protein CASRAGANNEQFF.

This clonotype was counted between two and nine times. The chain is built from TRBV28 and TRBJ1-4; maybe TRBD1 (5 bases). CDR3 length equals 16 residues. Germline V gives CDR1 MDHEN, CDR2 SYDVKM. V was trimmed by 4 bases and J by 3 bases, leaving 15 bases between them. The CDR3 nucleotides are TGTGCCAGCAGTTCCAGGGTAGCCGGCTCTAATGAAAAACTGTTTTTT. This gives the protein CASSSRVAGSNEKLFF.

This clonotype occurred many times. The chain uses TRBV27 and TRBJ2-2, with no clear D. The CDR3 has 14 residues. Germline CDR1 MNHEY, CDR2 SMNVEV (reference sequence). Trimming removed 7 bases from V and 4 bases from J, with 13 bases in between. Here the CDR3 reads CASTTYTSTGELFF. In DNA, the CDR3 is TGTGCCAGCACCACATATACCAGCACCGGGGAGCTGTTTTTT.

This clonotype was observed at least ten times. This sequence joins TRBV5-1 and TRBJ1-4, with TRBD1 matching over 7 bases. V shed 4 bases, J shed 8 bases, and the junction held 11 bases outside the gene matches. Germline V CDR1 and CDR2: SGHRS, YFSETQ. The CDR3 is 15 amino acids. DNA of the CDR3: TGCGCCAGCAGCATGGAGGGGGCAGGAAGGGAAAAACTGTTTTTT. It yields the protein CASSMEGAGREKLFF.

This clonotype was detected a few times. This rearrangement joins TRBV5-1 to TRBJ2-1; 14 bases line up with TRBD2. V gave up 0 bases and J gave up 7 bases; unmatched junction bases: 9. From germline, CDR1 is SGHRS and CDR2 YFSETQ. This CDR3 spans 18 amino acids. CDR3 coding DNA: TGCGCCAGCAGCTTGGCTCCGGGGACTAGCGGGAGAATAAATGAGCAGTTCTTC. It specifies CASSLAPGTSGRINEQFF.

This clonotype was recorded many times. This chain links TRBV6-4 with TRBJ2-2; 8 nucleotides align to TRBD1. The CDR3 spans 15 residues. V dropped 5 bases and J dropped 5; count of bases not matched to a gene: 7. Germline CDR1 MRHNA, CDR2 SNTAGT. In nucleotides, the CDR3 is TGTGCCAGCAGTCCTACAGGGGGATCTACCGGGGAGCTGTTTTTT. Translation gives CASSPTGGSTGELFF.

This clonotype was detected ten times or more. Written as DNA, the CDR3 is TGCGCCAGCAGCTTGGGAGGGACTAGCTCTCCCTGGGAGCAGTTCTTC. Translated, it gives CASSLGGTSSPWEQFF. The gene calls are TRBV5-1 and TRBJ2-1; TRBD2 matches 9 bases. Trimming at V came to 0 bases and at J to 10 bases, leaving 11 bases not matched to a gene. Germline V gene data show CDR1 as SGHRS and CDR2 as YFSETQ. CDR3 length: 16 residues.

The chain carries TRBV7-2 and TRBJ1-1; D unclear. Germline V gene data show CDR1 as SGHTA and CDR2 as FQGNSA. The CDR3 extends over 13 amino acids. Between the trimmed V and J ends, which lost 5 bases and 4 bases, there was a span of 11 bases. In DNA form, the CDR3 reads TGTGCCAGCAGCCCCGAACGGGCCACTGAAGCTTTCTTT. Translation: CASSPERATEAFF.